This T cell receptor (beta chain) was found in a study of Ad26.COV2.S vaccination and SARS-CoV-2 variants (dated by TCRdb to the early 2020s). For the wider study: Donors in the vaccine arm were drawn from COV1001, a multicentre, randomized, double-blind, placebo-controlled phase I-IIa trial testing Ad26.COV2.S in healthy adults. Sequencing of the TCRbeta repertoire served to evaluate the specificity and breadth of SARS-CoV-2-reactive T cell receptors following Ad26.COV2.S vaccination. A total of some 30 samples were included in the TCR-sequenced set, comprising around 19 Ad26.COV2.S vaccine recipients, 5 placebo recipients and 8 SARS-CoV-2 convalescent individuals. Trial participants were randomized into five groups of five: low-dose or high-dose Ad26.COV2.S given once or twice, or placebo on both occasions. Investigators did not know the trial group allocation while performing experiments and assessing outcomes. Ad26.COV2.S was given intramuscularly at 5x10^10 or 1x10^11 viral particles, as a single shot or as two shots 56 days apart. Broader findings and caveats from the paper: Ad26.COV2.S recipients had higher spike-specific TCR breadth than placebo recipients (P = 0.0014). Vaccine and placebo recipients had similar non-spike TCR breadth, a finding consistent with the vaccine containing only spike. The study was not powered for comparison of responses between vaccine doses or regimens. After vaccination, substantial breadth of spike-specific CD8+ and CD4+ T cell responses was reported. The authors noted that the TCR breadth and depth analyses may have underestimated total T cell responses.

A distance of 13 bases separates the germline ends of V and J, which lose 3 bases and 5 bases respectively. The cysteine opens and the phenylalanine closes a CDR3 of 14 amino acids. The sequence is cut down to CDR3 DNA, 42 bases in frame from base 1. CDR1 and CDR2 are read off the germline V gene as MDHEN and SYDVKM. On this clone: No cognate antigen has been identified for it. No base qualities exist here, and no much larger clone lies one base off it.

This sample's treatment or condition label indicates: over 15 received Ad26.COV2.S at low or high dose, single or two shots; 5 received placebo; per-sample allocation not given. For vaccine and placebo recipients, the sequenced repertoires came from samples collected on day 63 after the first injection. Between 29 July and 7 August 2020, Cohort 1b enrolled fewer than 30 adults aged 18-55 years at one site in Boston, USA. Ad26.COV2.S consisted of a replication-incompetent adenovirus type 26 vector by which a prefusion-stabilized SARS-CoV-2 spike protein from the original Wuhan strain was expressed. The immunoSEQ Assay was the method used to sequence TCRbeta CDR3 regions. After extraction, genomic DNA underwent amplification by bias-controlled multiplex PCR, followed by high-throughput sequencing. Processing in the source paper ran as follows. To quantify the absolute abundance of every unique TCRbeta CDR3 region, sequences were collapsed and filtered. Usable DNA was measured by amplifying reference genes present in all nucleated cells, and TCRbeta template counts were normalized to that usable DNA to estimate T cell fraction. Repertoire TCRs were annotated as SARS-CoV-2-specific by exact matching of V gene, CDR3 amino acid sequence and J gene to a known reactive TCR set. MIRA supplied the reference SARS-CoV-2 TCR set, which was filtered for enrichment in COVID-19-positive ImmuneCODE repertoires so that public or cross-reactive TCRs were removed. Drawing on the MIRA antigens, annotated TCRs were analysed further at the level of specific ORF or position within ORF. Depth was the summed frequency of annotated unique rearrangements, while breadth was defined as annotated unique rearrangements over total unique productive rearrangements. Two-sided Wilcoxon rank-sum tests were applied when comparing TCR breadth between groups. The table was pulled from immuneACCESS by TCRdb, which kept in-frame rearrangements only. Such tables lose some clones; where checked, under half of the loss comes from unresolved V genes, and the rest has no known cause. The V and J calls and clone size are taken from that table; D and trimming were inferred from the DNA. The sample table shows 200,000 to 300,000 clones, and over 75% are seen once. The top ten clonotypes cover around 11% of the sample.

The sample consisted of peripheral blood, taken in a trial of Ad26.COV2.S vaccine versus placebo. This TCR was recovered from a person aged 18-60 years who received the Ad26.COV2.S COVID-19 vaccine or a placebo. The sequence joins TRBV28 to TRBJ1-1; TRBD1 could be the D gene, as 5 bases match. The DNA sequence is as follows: TGTGCCAGCAGTTTTGGGAGGAGGGGTACTGAAGCTTTCTTT. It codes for CASSFGRRGTEAFF.